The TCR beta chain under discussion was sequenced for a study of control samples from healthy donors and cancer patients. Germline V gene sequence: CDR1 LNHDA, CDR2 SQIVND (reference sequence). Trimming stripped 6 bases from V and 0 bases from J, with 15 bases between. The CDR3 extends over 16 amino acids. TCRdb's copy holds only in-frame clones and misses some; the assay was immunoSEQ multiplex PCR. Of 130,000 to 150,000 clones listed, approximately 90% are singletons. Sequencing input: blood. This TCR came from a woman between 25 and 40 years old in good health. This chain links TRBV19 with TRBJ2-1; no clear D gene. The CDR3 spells CASRTTGRSSYNEQFF. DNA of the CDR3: TGTGCCAGTAGGACGACTGGGCGAAGCTCCTACAATGAGCAGTTCTTC. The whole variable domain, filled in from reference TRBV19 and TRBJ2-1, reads DGGITQSPKYLFRKEGQNVTLSCEQNLNHDAMYWYRQDPGQGLRLIYYSQIVNDFQKGDIAEGYSVSREKKESFPLTVTSAQKNPTAFYLCASRTTGRSSYNEQFFGPGTRLTVL.